This TCR beta chain was profiled in a study of blood T cells in healthy people across ages. The sample holds a few counts of this clonotype. A second PCR, run for roughly 6 to 11 cycles, used a sample-barcoded 5' primer plus a J-beta primer mix. TCRdb re-analysed the 5' RACE reads in MiXCR, keeping a single row per CDR3 protein. The repertoire has roughly 1.9 million distinct CDR3 sequences, approximately 40% of them found once; the top ten carry more than 20%. The CDR3 has 12 amino acids. Trimming cost V 8 bases and J 7 bases, with 14 bases left between them. Germline lookup yields CDR1 MNHEY and CDR2 SVGEGT.

The clonotype was recovered from a human donor in good health. Input material: blood. This chain joins TRBV6-2 or TRBV6-3 and TRBJ1-2, with no clear D. As DNA, the CDR3 is TGTGCCAGCCAGGAACTCGGTGCTGGCTACACCTTC. This encodes CASQELGAGYTF.